The 5 T cell receptor beta chains below come from one sample, sequenced in a study of Graves' ophthalmopathy and Graves' hyperthyroidism. The sequenced template was RNA, covering the TCR beta CDR3 region. An initial RT-PCR round employing HTBI primers preceded a second-round multiplex PCR. TCRdb reanalysed the multiplex PCR reads using MiXCR and keeps one entry per CDR3 protein. The sample lists hundreds of thousands of distinct CDR3 sequences, roughly 14% occurring once. The sample taken for sequencing was peripheral blood. The receptors here all came from a woman younger than 30 with stable Graves' hyperthyroidism.

This clonotype was detected many times. This chain connects TRBV4-1 to TRBJ1-2; D is perhaps TRBD1 (5 bases). The germline CDR1 and CDR2 sequences are MGHRA and YSYEKL. The CDR3 spans 14 residues. Trimming removed 1 base at V and 2 bases at J, with 8 bases between. CDR3 loop: CASSQVGTNYGYTF. The CDR3 DNA sequence: TGCGCCAGCAGCCAAGTCGGGACCAACTATGGCTACACCTTC.

This clonotype was counted ten times or more. The chain has TRBV6-1 and TRBJ2-7; tentatively, D is TRBD1 (6 bases). Trimming cost V 5 bases and J 3 bases, with 20 bases left between them. Germline CDR1 MNHNS, CDR2 SASEGT. This CDR3 has 16 amino acids. The CDR3 DNA is TGTGCCAGCAGTAAGTTCCGGGACACCGGTGACTACGAGCAGTACTTC. The encoded protein is CASSKFRDTGDYEQYF.

This clonotype was observed at least ten times. The gene calls are TRBV24-1 and TRBJ1-1; the match to TRBD1 covers 10 bases. The junction had 7 bases not matched to a gene; V was cut back by 4 bases and J by 9 bases. Germline CDR1 KGHDR, CDR2 SFDVKD. The CDR3 is 14 residues long. CDR3 amino acids: CATSDPTGGKKAFF. In DNA form, the CDR3 reads TGTGCCACCAGTGACCCGACAGGGGGCAAAAAAGCTTTCTTT.

This clonotype was counted ten times or more. This sequence joins TRBV13 and TRBJ2-5, with a possible D match to TRBD1 (5 bases). Germline V gene data show CDR1 as PRHDT and CDR2 as FYEKMQ (reference sequence). The CDR3 contains 16 residues. V dropped 5 bases and J dropped 2 bases, with 18 bases sitting between them. The CDR3 region is CASSPRQRQIQETQYF. In DNA, the CDR3 is TGTGCCAGCAGCCCCAGACAGCGCCAAATACAAGAGACCCAGTACTTC.

This clonotype was recorded a few times. The genes are TRBV3-1 and TRBJ2-5; a possible D gene is TRBD2 (6 bases). This CDR3 has 11 amino acids. Trimming cost V 4 bases and J 7 bases, with 7 bases left between them. Germline V CDR1 and CDR2: LGHDT, YNNKEL (reference sequence). The CDR3 bases are TGTGCCAGCAGCCTACTAGCGACCCAGTACTTC. It encodes CASSLLATQYF.